This TCR beta chain was recorded in a study of T-cell reconstitution after alpha-beta-depleted transplantation in children. Study-wide findings and caveats: One year post-transplant, T-cell counts and diversity were largely derived from T cells produced anew. The study traced high day-60 TCRbeta diversity in some patients to surviving recipient T cells and thymic progenitors. Reportedly, alpha-beta T cells present about two months post-transplant originated from several hundred expanded clones of graft origin.

In its sample, this clonotype was seen many times. What it binds is not known. CDR3 length: 14 residues. Looked up from germline, CDR1 is SGHVS and CDR2 is FNYEAQ. The V and J ends lost 1 base and 2 bases respectively, with 6 bases between them. The authors prepared the TCRbeta library with unique molecular identifiers. One entry per CDR3 protein results from TCRdb running MiXCR on the PCR reads. The data contain a few hundred thousand distinct CDR3 sequences, about an eighth of them singletons. Sample: PBMCs, mostly from graft donor cells, taken 360 days after TCRalphabeta/CD19-depleted stem cell transplant. The sequence was collected from a male patient aged 5 to 17 who had a stem cell transplant for acute myeloid leukemia, so the T cells may come from the graft donor. The rearrangement joins TRBV7-6 to TRBJ1-5; D unclear. The CDR3 DNA reads TGTGCCAGCAGCTTAGGCTGGGGCAATCAGCCCCAGCATTTT. Residues: CASSLGWGNQPQHF.